This TCR beta chain originates from a study of human CD8 memory T cell subsets. Whole-study results and caveats: T cell repertoires from the stem-like memory and precursor exhausted subsets showed minimal mutual overlap.

This CDR3 contains 13 residues. Germline V lookup: CDR1 MNHEY, CDR2 SMNVEV (reference sequence). Libraries of TCR beta chains were produced by 5' RACE (UMI-labeled). Source study methods: Individual TCR beta libraries contained between about 2,600 and 18,000 functional CDR3 beta clonotypes each. From the 5' RACE reads, TCRdb lists one entry per CDR3 protein and no DNA. It is TCRdb's table, rather than the study itself, that gives the V and J calls and clone size. The sample data list roughly 4,000 distinct CDR3 sequences. With regard to this clonotype: No antigen is known for it.

The receptor was derived from a human donor in good health. The sequenced sample consisted of CD8+ effector memory T cells (TEM) sorted from PBMCs. Stated subset: effector memory CD8 T cells, CCR7- CD45RO+ CD95+. This chain uses TRBV27 with TRBJ1-6; TCRdb designates TRBD1, a call that cannot be tested without DNA. The CDR3 here is CASSSQGAEPLHF.